This paragraph covers one T cell receptor beta chain sequence. PBMCs, at least 7 million per sample, were isolated. Together with a sample-barcoded 5' primer, a J-beta primer mix was included in a second PCR lasting roughly 6 to 12 cycles. TCRdb itself ran the 5' RACE reads through MiXCR, one entry per CDR3 protein. The table includes over a million distinct CDR3 sequences, under 55% detected once. This specimen comes from a study of blood T cells in healthy people across ages. This CDR3 spans 15 amino acids. Germline V CDR1 and CDR2: SGHTA, FQGNSA. This sequence originates from a woman in her late teens or twenties in good health. Sequenced sample: blood. J is TRBJ2-5 and V is TRBV7-2; D is uncertain. The assigned J gene may be wrong: the sequence end matches TRBJ2-7 better. Here the CDR3 reads CASSPTLTRKHEQYF. CDR3 nucleotides: TGTGCCAGCAGCCCAACATTGACCAGGAAGCACGAGCAGTACTTC.